What follows are 3 T cell receptor beta chains derived from one specimen sequenced in a study of T cell repertoires in ileal Crohn's disease. This sample's time point: neoterminal ileum biopsy at postoperative endoscopy, about 6 months after surgery. The data were produced by immunoSEQ multiplex PCR, yet TCRdb's version contains in-frame clones alone and is incomplete. This sample carries approximately 7,200 clones, 72% of them seen once, and the ten largest clones take 7% to 9%. The material sequenced was ileal tissue. All receptors derive from an adult with Crohn's disease.

The chain has TRBV6-6 and TRBJ2-7; 9 bases are shared with TRBD1. The CDR3 is 15 amino acids. Trimming took 6 bases from V and 1 from J; bases not matched to a gene: 7. Germline CDR1 reads MNHNY; CDR2 reads SVGAGI (reference sequence). The CDR3 nucleotides are TGTGCCAGCAGCGACCCGGGACAGGGTTCCTACGAGCAGTACTTC. Its translation: CASSDPGQGSYEQYF.

This clone came up a few times. The chain links TRBV11-2 to TRBJ2-5, with 9 bases identical to TRBD2. Per the germline V gene, CDR1 is SGHAT and CDR2 is FQNNGV. The CDR3 is made up of 14 amino acids. Germline trimming cut 1 base from V and 7 bases from J; bases unmatched to any gene: 4. The CDR3 sequence is CASSLVREGATQYF. The CDR3 bases are TGTGCCAGCAGCTTAGTGCGGGAGGGAGCGACCCAGTACTTC.

V is TRBV2 and J is TRBJ1-2; D unclear. CDR1 and CDR2 from the germline V gene are SNHLY and FYNNEI. V shed 2 bases and J shed 4 bases, with 11 bases lying between them. The CDR3 contains 14 residues. CDR3 residues: CASSESGFSYGYTF. The CDR3 bases are TGTGCCAGCAGTGAATCGGGGTTTAGCTATGGCTACACCTTC. Filled out from reference TRBV2 and TRBJ1-2, the complete variable domain reads EPEVTQTPSHQVTQMGQEVILRCVPISNHLYFYWYRQILGQKVEFLVSFYNNEISEKSEIFDDQFSVERPDGSNFTLKIRSTKLEDSAMYFCASSESGFSYGYTFGSGTRLTVV.